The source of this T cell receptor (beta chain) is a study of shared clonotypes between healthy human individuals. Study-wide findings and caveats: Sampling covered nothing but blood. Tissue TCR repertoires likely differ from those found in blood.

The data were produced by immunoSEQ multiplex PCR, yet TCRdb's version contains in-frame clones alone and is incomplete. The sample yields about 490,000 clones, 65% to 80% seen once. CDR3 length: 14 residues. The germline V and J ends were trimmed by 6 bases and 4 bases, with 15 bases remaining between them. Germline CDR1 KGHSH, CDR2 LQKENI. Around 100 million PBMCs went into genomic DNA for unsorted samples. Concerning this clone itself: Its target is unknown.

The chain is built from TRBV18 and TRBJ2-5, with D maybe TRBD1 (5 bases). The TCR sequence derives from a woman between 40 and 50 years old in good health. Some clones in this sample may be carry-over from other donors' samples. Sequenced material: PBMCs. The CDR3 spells CASSRTQAGETQYF. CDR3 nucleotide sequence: TGTGCCAGCTCCCGGACACAGGCAGGAGAGACCCAGTACTTC.